The 23 T cell receptor beta chains below all came from one sample that was sequenced in a study of blood T cell repertoires in COVID-19. Some clones are missing from TCRdb's copy, which holds only in-frame ones; the method was immunoSEQ multiplex PCR. The table records approximately 360,000 clones, 75% to 90% of them present only once. Sequencing was performed on PBMCs or T cells enriched from blood (not recorded which). All receptors come from a woman between 50 and 59 years old who had recovered from COVID-19.

The chain is built from TRBV5-1 and TRBJ2-5; 9 bases map to TRBD2. The germline CDR1 and CDR2 sequences are SGHRS and YFSETQ. CDR3 length: 16 residues. The J segment lost 2 bases and the V segment lost 3 bases, leaving 8 bases of the junction unmatched. The CDR3 bases are TGCGCCAGCAGCTCGAGACTAGCGGAAGCTCAAGAGACCCAGTACTTC. Its protein is CASSSRLAEAQETQYF.

The rearrangement links TRBV7-9 to TRBJ1-2, with 9 bases matching TRBD1. Unmatched junction bases numbered 7, after V lost 7 bases and J lost 4 bases. CDR3 length: 14 amino acids. Germline V gives CDR1 SEHNR, CDR2 FQNEAQ (reference sequence). The CDR3 DNA reads as TGTGCCAGCACTAGCACGACAGGGGGCTATGGCTACACCTTC. This translates into CASTSTTGGYGYTF.

This clone was counted a few times. The J gene is TRBJ1-2, the V gene TRBV30, with 7 bases matching TRBD1. There are 14 residues in the CDR3. Germline values: CDR1 GTSNPN, CDR2 SVGIG (reference sequence). The junction had 7 bases not matched to a gene; V was cut back by 5 bases and J by 1 base. For the CDR3, the DNA is TGTGCCTGGGGGAGTCACAGGGGTAACTATGGCTACACCTTC. This gives the protein CAWGSHRGNYGYTF.

The J gene is TRBJ2-7, the V gene TRBV2; D call uncertain. This CDR3 is 15 amino acids long. The germline gives CDR1 SNHLY, CDR2 FYNNEI. Trimming left V 0 bases short and J 7 bases short, with 16 bases between. For the CDR3, the DNA is TGTGCCAGCAGTGAAGCACATGTTGGGTCGGGTGAGCAGTACTTC. This gives the protein CASSEAHVGSGEQYF.

The count of this clone is one. This chain uses TRBV7-8 with TRBJ1-1; 8 bases align to TRBD1. J gave up 6 bases and V 4 bases, and 13 bases lay outside the gene matches. The CDR3 extends over 16 amino acids. Germline lookup yields CDR1 SGHVS and CDR2 FQNEAQ. The DNA for the CDR3 is TGTGCCAGCAGCTCGCGAAACCCGGGACAGGACCCTGAAGCTTTCTTT. This translates into CASSSRNPGQDPEAFF.

The chain is built from TRBV6-5 and TRBJ1-6; D remains unclear. The germline V and J ends were trimmed by 5 bases and 11 bases, with 16 bases remaining between them. CDR1 and CDR2 from the germline V gene are MNHEY and SVGAGI. CDR3 length: 14 residues. CDR3 sequence: CASSPMRDRPPLHF. The DNA of the CDR3 is TGTGCCAGCAGTCCGATGAGGGATCGGCCACCCCTCCACTTT.

In nucleotides, the CDR3 is TGCAGTGCTACTAGTACCGGGGAGCTGTTTTTT. Its protein is CSATSTGELFF. This chain uses TRBV20-1 with TRBJ2-2; unclear D gene. The germline V and J ends were trimmed by 4 bases and 5 bases, with 5 bases remaining between them. The CDR3 is 11 residues long. From germline, CDR1 is DFQATT and CDR2 SNEGSKA (reference sequence).

The genes are TRBV9 and TRBJ1-2, with D tentatively TRBD1 (6 bases). The V and J ends lost 2 bases and 8 bases respectively, with 13 bases between them. CDR1 is SGDLS and CDR2 is YYNGEE in the germline V gene. The CDR3 contains 13 residues. The CDR3 region is CASSVTGLRGYTF. The CDR3 nucleotides are TGTGCCAGCAGCGTTACAGGGTTACGCGGCTACACCTTC.

The V call is TRBV19, the J call TRBJ1-3, with 7 bases matching TRBD1. The germline V gene has CDR1 LNHDA and CDR2 SQIVND (reference sequence). Germline trimming cut 6 bases from V and 2 bases from J; bases unmatched to any gene: 13. This CDR3 is 17 amino acids long. The CDR3 here is CASSPWSRQGAGNTIYF. CDR3 in DNA: TGTGCCAGTAGCCCTTGGTCAAGGCAGGGGGCTGGAAACACCATATATTTT. Supplemented by reference TRBV19 and TRBJ1-3, the full variable domain reads DGGITQSPKYLFRKEGQNVTLSCEQNLNHDAMYWYRQDPGQGLRLIYYSQIVNDFQKGDIAEGYSVSREKKESFPLTVTSAQKNPTAFYLCASSPWSRQGAGNTIYFGEGSWLTVV.

This chain links TRBV7-2 with TRBJ1-2; the match to TRBD1 covers 9 bases. Losses at the gene ends were 0 bases for V and 4 bases for J; bases not matched to a gene: 9. Looked up from germline, CDR1 is SGHTA and CDR2 is FQGNSA. This CDR3 spans 17 amino acids. The CDR3 region is CASSLAPQGAALYGYTF. The CDR3 DNA is TGTGCCAGCAGCTTAGCCCCACAGGGGGCGGCCCTCTATGGCTACACCTTC.

This rearrangement joins TRBV11-3 to TRBJ2-1; 7 bases match TRBD2. The CDR3 sequence is 15 residues long. V lost 6 bases and J lost 5; bases outside the gene matches: 10. Germline V gene sequence: CDR1 SGHNT, CDR2 YENEEA. The CDR3, as DNA: TGTGCCAGCAGGGGCTGGGGGACTACAGACAATGAGCAGTTCTTC. Amino acid sequence: CASRGWGTTDNEQFF. The variable domain in full, with the rest retrieved from reference TRBV11-3 and TRBJ2-1, is EAGVVQSPRYKIIEKKQPVAFWCNPISGHNTLYWYLQNLGQGPELLIRYENEEAVDDSQLPKDRFSAERLKGVDSTLKIQPAELGDSAVYLCASRGWGTTDNEQFFGPGTRLTVL.

The CDR3 DNA follows: TGTGCCTGGAGTGAGACAGGGAACACTGAAGCTTTCTTT. Amino acids: CAWSETGNTEAFF. The J gene is TRBJ1-1, the V gene TRBV30; D may be TRBD1 (6 bases). The CDR3 consists of 13 residues. Looked up from germline, CDR1 is GTSNPN and CDR2 is SVGIG (reference sequence). The V end lost 1 base, the J end lost 1 base, and 7 bases lay between the germline ends.

The chain couples TRBV7-2 to TRBJ2-3; 8 bases match TRBD2. From germline, CDR1 is SGHTA and CDR2 FQGNSA. There are 18 residues in the CDR3. Trimming cost V 6 bases and J 2 bases; bases outside gene matches: 16. The CDR3 sequence: CASSRNGPGGGTTDTQYF. CDR3 sequence (DNA): TGTGCCAGCAGTCGTAACGGACCTGGCGGGGGGACCACAGATACGCAGTATTTT.

This chain uses TRBV11-1 with TRBJ1-2, with 7 bases aligning to TRBD1. The CDR3 runs 13 residues. CDR1 and CDR2 (germline): SGHAT, FQDESV (reference sequence). V lost 5 bases and J lost 2; bases outside the gene matches: 2. For the CDR3, the DNA is TGTGCCAGCAGCGAGACAGGGAACTATGGCTACACCTTC. Protein product: CASSETGNYGYTF.

This chain links TRBV6-2 or TRBV6-3 with TRBJ2-7; the D gene is possibly TRBD2 (5 bases). This CDR3 is built from 17 residues. The V end was cut by 2 bases, the J end by 9 bases, with 26 bases between. Germline CDR1 reads MNHEY; CDR2 reads SVGEGT. For the CDR3, the DNA is TGTGCCAGCAGTTACAACGGTAGAGGAGGCCCCCTTTTAGTGCAGTACTTC. This gives the protein CASSYNGRGGPLLVQYF.

Only one count was recorded for this clone. The chain employs TRBV30 and TRBJ1-6; 9 nucleotides line up with TRBD1. The V gene end was trimmed by 5 bases and the J gene end by 8 bases; junction bases not matched to a gene: 7. Germline loops: CDR1 GTSNPN, CDR2 SVGIG (reference sequence). The CDR3 consists of 14 residues. The DNA of the CDR3 is TGTGCCTGGGGGCTGGGGACAGGGCATTCACCCCTCCACTTT. Translated: CAWGLGTGHSPLHF.

About this clone: The same CDR3 arises from other DNA sequences in this sample as well. V is TRBV3-1 (or the pseudogene TRBV3-2) and J is TRBJ1-5, with a possible D match to TRBD1 (5 bases). The V end lost 1 base, the J end lost 2 bases, and 6 bases lay between the germline ends. CDR3 length: 14 residues. Germline lookup yields CDR1 LGHDT and CDR2 YNNKEL (reference sequence). The CDR3 is CASSQVQGNQPQHF. The CDR3 coding sequence is TGTGCCAGCAGCCAAGTACAGGGCAATCAGCCCCAGCATTTT.

This clone was recorded once. The V call is TRBV10-2, the J call TRBJ2-3; TRBD2 matches 10 bases. With 10 bases clipped from V and 5 bases from J, the junction kept 21 bases outside the gene matches. The germline V gene encodes CDR1 WSHSY and CDR2 SAAADI. The CDR3 spans 18 residues. In DNA, the CDR3 is TGCGCCATCTCGGACAGGTTTCTAGCGGGAGATCCGGGAGATACGCAGTATTTT. Translation: CAISDRFLAGDPGDTQYF.

The genes are TRBV5-4 and TRBJ2-3; 8 positions agree with TRBD2. The CDR3 is made up of 14 amino acids. CDR1 SGHNT and CDR2 YYREEE come from the germline V gene (reference sequence). Germline trimming cut 2 bases from V and 4 bases from J; bases unmatched to any gene: 3. The CDR3 region has the DNA TGTGCCAGCAGCTTAGCGGGGGCCTCAGATACGCAGTATTTT. The encoded protein is CASSLAGASDTQYF.

The genes are TRBV6-6 and TRBJ2-7, with TRBD1 matching over 8 bases. Looked up from germline, CDR1 is MNHNY and CDR2 is SVGAGI (reference sequence). The J segment lost 2 bases and the V segment lost 4 bases, leaving 4 bases of the junction unmatched. This CDR3 has 14 residues. The CDR3 bases are TGTGCCAGCAGTTGGGGGACAGGAGCCTACGAGCAGTACTTC. Translating gives CASSWGTGAYEQYF.

This clone was seen once. This chain uses TRBV27 with TRBJ2-1; 8 nucleotides match TRBD1. J lost 4 bases, V lost 6 bases, and 11 bases had no gene match. Germline V CDR1 and CDR2: MNHEY, SMNVEV (reference sequence). This CDR3 comprises 16 residues. The CDR3 DNA reads as TGTGCCAGCAGCCCGACAGGGGTCCCCCTATACAATGAGCAGTTCTTC. Translation: CASSPTGVPLYNEQFF.

On this clone itself: The same CDR3 is also encoded by other DNA sequences in this sample. This chain joins TRBV4-3 and TRBJ2-1; TRBD2 matches at 9 bases. The CDR3 totals 15 residues. Trimming cost V 6 bases and J 0 bases; bases outside gene matches: 3. From germline, CDR1 is LGHNA and CDR2 YSLEER. The CDR3 sequence: CASSRSGSSYNEQFF. The CDR3 DNA follows: TGCGCCAGCAGTCGTAGCGGGAGCTCCTACAATGAGCAGTTCTTC.

This chain joins TRBV6-2 or TRBV6-3 and TRBJ2-5; the D gene is possibly TRBD2 (5 bases). Trimming stripped 5 bases from V and 4 bases from J, with 20 bases between. The CDR3 loop spans 16 amino acids. Germline V gene sequence: CDR1 MNHEY, CDR2 SVGEGT. The CDR3 loop reads CASSTPAGVGRETQYF. The CDR3 DNA follows: TGTGCCAGCAGTACCCCAGCCGGGGTTGGTAGAGAGACCCAGTACTTC.